The 7 T cell receptor beta chains in this list originate from one sample, sequenced in a study of neurological immune-mediated disorders. From the 5' RACE reads, TCRdb called clonotypes with MiXCR, one entry per CDR3 protein. This table has roughly 43,000 distinct CDR3 sequences, roughly 2% appearing once. Material for sequencing was PBMCs. These receptors all come from a middle-aged woman with multiple sclerosis.

There are many counts of this clonotype. The chain combines TRBV24-1 with TRBJ2-1; 8 bases fit TRBD2. Germline-derived CDR1 and CDR2 are KGHDR and SFDVKD. V gave up 10 bases and J gave up 3 bases; unmatched junction bases: 7. The CDR3 loop spans 14 amino acids. CDR3 nucleotides: TGTGCCACTTCGACTAGCGTGCTCTACAATGAGCAGTTCTTC. Protein: CATSTSVLYNEQFF.

Ten or more counts support this clonotype. This sequence joins TRBV10-2 and TRBJ1-6, with no clear D. The germline V and J ends were trimmed by 2 bases and 3 bases, with 5 bases remaining between them. Looked up from germline, CDR1 is WSHSY and CDR2 is SAAADI. This CDR3 region has 14 residues. CDR3 sequence (DNA): TGCGCCAGCAGTGAGACTAACTATAATTCACCCCTCCACTTT. It specifies CASSETNYNSPLHF.

This clonotype was seen a few times. A read error may account for a junction end that differs from germline. The chain couples TRBV25-1 to TRBJ1-5; D may be TRBD1 (5 bases). Germline V CDR1 and CDR2: MGHDK, SYGVNS. The CDR3 covers 13 residues. This CDR3 is CASSAGNNQHQHF. The CDR3 coding sequence is TGTGCCAGCAGTGCAGGGAACAATCAGCACCAGCATTTT.

This clonotype occurred many times. A junction end diverges from the germline sequence, so it may reflect a read error. The rearrangement uses TRBV20-1 and TRBJ2-1; 9 bases are shared with TRBD2. The CDR3 sequence is 14 residues long. Per the germline V gene, CDR1 is DFQATT and CDR2 is SNEGSKA (reference sequence). The CDR3 region has the DNA TGCAGTGCTAGAGCATCTCTGGTAGCGGGGGATCCAATGTTC. This encodes CSARASLVAGDPMF.

This clonotype was counted at least ten times. The rearrangement uses TRBV20-1 and TRBJ2-1; D unresolved. The V gene lost 5 bases and the J gene lost 15 bases, with 20 bases spanning the gap. Germline values: CDR1 DFQATT, CDR2 SNEGSKA (reference sequence). This CDR3 is built from 12 residues. CDR3 protein: CSARHGRDGLFF. The CDR3 region has the DNA TGCAGTGCTCGGCACGGAAGGGATGGGCTGTTCTTC.

In its sample, this clonotype was seen many times. This sequence joins TRBV6-6 and TRBJ1-1; no reliable D call. This CDR3 is built from 14 residues. V lost 0 bases, J lost 1 base, and 6 bases lay in between. Per germline, CDR1 MNHNY and CDR2 SVGAGI (reference sequence). CDR3 region: CASSYSSQNTEAFF. The DNA of the CDR3 is TGTGCCAGCAGTTACTCATCACAGAACACTGAAGCTTTCTTT.

This clonotype was recorded at least ten times. V is TRBV5-1 and J is TRBJ1-1; no reliable D call. CDR1 is SGHRS, CDR2 YFSETQ, per germline. Trimming removed 0 bases from V and 11 bases from J, with 17 bases in between. This CDR3 has 14 amino acids. The CDR3 is CASSLAVGDPIAFF. The DNA for the CDR3 is TGCGCCAGCAGCTTGGCCGTCGGCGACCCTATTGCTTTCTTT.